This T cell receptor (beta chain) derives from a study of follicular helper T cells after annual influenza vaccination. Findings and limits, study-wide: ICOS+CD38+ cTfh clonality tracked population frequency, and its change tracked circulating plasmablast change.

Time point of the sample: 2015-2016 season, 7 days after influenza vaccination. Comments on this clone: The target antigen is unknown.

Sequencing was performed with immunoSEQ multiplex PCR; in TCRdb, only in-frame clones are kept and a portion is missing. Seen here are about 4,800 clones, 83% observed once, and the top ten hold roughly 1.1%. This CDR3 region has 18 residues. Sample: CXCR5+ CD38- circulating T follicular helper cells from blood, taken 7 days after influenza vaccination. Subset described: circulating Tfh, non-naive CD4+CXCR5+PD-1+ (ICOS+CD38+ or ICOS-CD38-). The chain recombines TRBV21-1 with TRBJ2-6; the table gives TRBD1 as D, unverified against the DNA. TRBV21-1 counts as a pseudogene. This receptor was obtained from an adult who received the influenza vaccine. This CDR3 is CASSKETGGASGANVLTF. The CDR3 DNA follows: TGTGCCAGCAGCAAAGAGACAGGGGGCGCATCTGGGGCCAACGTCCTGACTTTC.